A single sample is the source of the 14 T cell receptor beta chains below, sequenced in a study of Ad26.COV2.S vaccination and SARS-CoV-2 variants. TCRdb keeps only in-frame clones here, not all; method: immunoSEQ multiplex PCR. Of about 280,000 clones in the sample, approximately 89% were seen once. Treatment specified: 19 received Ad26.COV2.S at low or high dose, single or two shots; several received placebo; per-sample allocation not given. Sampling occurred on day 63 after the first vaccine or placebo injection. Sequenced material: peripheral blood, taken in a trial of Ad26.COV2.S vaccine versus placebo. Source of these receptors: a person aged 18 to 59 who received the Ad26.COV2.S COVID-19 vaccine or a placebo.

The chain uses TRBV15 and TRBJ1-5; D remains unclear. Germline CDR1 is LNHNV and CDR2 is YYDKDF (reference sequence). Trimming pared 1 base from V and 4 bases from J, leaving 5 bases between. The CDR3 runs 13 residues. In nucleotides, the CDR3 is TGTGCCACCAGCAGAGCGCTGAATCAGCCCCAGCATTTT. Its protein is CATSRALNQPQHF.

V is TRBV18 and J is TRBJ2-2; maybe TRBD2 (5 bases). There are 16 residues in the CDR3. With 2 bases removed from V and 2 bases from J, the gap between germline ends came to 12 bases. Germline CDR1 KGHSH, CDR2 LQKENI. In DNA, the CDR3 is TGTGCCAGCTCACCAGTTATTAGCGCTAACACCGGGGAGCTGTTTTTT. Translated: CASSPVISANTGELFF. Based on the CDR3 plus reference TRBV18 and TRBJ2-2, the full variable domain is NAGVMQNPRHLVRRRGQEARLRCSPMKGHSHVYWYRQLPEEGLKFMVYLQKENIIDESGMPKERFSAEFPKEGPSILRIQQVVRGDSAAYFCASSPVISANTGELFFGEGSRLTVL.

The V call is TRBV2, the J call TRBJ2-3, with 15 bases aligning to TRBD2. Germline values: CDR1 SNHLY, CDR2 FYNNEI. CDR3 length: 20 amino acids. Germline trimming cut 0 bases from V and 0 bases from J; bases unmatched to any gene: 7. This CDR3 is CASSEALGLAGGTSTDTQYF. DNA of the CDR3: TGTGCCAGCAGTGAAGCGCTCGGACTAGCGGGGGGGACTAGCACAGATACGCAGTATTTT. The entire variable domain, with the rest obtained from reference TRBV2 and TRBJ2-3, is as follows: EPEVTQTPSHQVTQMGQEVILRCVPISNHLYFYWYRQILGQKVEFLVSFYNNEISEKSEIFDDQFSVERPDGSNFTLKIRSTKLEDSAMYFCASSEALGLAGGTSTDTQYFGPGTRLTVL.

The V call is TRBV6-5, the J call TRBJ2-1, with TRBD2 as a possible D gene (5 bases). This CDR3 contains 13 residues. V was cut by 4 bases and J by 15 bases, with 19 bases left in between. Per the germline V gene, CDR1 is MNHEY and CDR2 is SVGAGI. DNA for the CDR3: TGTGCCAGCAGTTCCCCAGATTTCACTAGGCTGTTCTTC. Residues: CASSSPDFTRLFF.

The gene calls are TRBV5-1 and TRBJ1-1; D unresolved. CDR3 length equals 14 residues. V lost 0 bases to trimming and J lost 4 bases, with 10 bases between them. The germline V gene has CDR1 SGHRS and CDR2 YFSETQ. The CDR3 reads CASSLAEGSTEAFF. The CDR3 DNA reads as TGCGCCAGCAGCTTGGCAGAGGGATCCACTGAAGCTTTCTTT.

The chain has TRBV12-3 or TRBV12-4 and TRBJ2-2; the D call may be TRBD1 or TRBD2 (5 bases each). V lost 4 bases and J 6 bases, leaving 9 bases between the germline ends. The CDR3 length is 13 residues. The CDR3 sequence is CASSWGFSGELFF. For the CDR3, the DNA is TGTGCCAGCAGTTGGGGGTTCTCCGGGGAGCTGTTTTTT.

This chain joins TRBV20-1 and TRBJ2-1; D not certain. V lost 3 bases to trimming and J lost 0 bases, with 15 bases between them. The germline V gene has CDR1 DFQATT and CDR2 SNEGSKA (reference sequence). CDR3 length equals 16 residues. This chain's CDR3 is CSASGPGASSYNEQFF. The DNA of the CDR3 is TGCAGTGCTAGTGGACCGGGTGCCAGCTCCTACAATGAGCAGTTCTTC.

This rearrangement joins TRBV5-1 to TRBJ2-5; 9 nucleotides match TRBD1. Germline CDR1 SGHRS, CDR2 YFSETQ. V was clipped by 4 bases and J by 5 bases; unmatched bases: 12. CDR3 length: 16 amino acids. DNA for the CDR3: TGCGCCAGCAGCCCCGCCGGACAGGGGCCGTATGAGACCCAGTACTTC. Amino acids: CASSPAGQGPYETQYF.

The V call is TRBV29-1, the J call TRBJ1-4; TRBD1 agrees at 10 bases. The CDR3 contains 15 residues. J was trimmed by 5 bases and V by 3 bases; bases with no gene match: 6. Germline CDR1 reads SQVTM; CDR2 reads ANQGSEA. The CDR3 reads CSVEVPGQGNEKLFF. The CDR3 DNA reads TGCAGCGTTGAGGTTCCGGGACAGGGGAATGAAAAACTGTTTTTT.

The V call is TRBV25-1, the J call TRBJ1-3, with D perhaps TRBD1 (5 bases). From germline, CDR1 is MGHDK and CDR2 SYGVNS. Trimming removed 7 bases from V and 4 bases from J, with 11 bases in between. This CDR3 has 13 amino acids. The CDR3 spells CASNQGSGNTIYF. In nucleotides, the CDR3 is TGTGCCAGCAATCAGGGATCAGGAAACACCATATATTTT.

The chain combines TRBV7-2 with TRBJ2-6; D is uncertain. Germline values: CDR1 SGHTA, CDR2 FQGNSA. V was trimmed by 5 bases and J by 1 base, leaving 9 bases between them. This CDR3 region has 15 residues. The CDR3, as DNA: TGTGCCAGCAGCCCCAATAAGTCTGGGGCCAACGTCCTGACTTTC. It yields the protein CASSPNKSGANVLTF.

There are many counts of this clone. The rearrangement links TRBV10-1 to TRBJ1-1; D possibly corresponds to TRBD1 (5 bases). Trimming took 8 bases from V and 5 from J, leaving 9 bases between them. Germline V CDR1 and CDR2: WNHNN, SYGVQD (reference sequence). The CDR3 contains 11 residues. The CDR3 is CASSRGTEAFF. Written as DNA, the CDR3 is TGCGCCAGCTCACGGGGGACTGAAGCTTTCTTT.

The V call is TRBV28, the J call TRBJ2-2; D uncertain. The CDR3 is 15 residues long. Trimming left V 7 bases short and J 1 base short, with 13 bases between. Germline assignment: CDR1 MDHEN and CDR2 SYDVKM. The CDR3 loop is CASNLGGLNTGELFF. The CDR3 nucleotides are TGTGCCAGCAACTTGGGCGGATTGAACACCGGGGAGCTGTTTTTT.

The DNA of the CDR3 is TGCGCCAGCAGCTTGGCCCCAGGGGATACAGATACGCAGTATTTT. Translation gives CASSLAPGDTDTQYF. V is TRBV5-1 and J is TRBJ2-3, with D possibly matching TRBD1 (6 bases). Germline-derived CDR1 and CDR2 are SGHRS and YFSETQ. V dropped 0 bases and J dropped 3 bases, with 11 bases sitting between them. This CDR3 spans 15 amino acids. Full variable domain (rest looked up from reference TRBV5-1 and TRBJ2-3): KAGVTQTPRYLIKTRGQQVTLSCSPISGHRSVSWYQQTPGQGLQFLFEYFSETQRNKGNFPGRFSGRQFSNSRSEMNVSTLELGDSALYLCASSLAPGDTDTQYFGPGTRLTVL.